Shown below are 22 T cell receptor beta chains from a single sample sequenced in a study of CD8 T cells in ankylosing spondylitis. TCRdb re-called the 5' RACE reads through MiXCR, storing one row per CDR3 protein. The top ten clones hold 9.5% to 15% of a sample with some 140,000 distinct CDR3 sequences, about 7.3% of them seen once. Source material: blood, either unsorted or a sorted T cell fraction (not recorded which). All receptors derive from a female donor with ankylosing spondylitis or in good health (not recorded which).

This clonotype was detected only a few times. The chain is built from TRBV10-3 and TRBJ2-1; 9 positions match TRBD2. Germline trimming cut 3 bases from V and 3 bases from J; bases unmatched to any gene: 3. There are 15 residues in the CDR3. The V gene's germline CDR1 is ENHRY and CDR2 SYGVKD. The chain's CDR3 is CAISDSGGLYNEQFF. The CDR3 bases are TGTGCCATCAGTGATAGCGGGGGCCTCTACAATGAGCAGTTCTTC.

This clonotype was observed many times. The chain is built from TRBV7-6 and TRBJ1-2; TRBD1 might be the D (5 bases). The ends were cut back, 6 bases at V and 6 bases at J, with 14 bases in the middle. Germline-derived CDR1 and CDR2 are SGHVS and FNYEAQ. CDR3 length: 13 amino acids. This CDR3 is CASSQVRGDGYTF. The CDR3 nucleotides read TGTGCCAGCAGTCAGGTCCGAGGGGATGGCTACACCTTC.

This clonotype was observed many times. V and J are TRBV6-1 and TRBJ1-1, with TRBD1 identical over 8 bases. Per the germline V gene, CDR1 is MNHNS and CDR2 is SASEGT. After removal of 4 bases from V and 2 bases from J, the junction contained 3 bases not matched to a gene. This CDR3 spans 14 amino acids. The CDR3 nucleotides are TGTGCCAGCAGTGCGGGACAGGTAAACACTGAAGCTTTCTTT. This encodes CASSAGQVNTEAFF.

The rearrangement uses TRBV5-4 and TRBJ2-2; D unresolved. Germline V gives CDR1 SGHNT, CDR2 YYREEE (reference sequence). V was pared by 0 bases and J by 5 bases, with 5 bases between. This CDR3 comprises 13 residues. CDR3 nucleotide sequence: TGTGCCAGCAGCTTGGAGAGGACCGGGGAGCTGTTTTTT. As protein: CASSLERTGELFF.

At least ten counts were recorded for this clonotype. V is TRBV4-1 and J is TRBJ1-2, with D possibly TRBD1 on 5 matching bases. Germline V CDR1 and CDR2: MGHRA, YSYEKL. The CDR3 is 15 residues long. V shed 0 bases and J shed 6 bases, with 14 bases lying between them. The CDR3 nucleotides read TGCGCCAGCAGCCAAGATGTGAACAGGCGAAATGGCTACACCTTC. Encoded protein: CASSQDVNRRNGYTF.

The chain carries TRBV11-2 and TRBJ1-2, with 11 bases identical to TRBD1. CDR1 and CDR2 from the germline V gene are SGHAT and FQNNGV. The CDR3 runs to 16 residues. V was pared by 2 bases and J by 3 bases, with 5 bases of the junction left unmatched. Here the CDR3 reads CASSLSPGQGDYGYTF. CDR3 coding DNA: TGTGCCAGCAGCTTATCCCCGGGACAGGGGGACTATGGCTACACCTTC.

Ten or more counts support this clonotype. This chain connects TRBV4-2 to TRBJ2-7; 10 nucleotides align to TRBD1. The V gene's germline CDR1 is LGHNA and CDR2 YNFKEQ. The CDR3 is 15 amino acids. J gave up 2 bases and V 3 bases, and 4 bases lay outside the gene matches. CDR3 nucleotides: TGTGCCAGCAGCCAGAGCGGGACAGGGGCCTACGAGCAGTACTTC. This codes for CASSQSGTGAYEQYF.

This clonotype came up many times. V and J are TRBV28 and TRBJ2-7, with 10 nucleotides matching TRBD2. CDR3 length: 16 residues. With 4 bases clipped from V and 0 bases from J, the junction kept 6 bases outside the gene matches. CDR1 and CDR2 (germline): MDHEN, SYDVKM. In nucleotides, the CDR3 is TGTGCCAGCAGTTCTATTAGCGGGGGGAGCTCCTACGAGCAGTACTTC. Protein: CASSSISGGSSYEQYF. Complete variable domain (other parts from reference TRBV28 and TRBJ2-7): DVKVTQSSRYLVKRTGEKVFLECVQDMDHENMFWYRQDPGLGLRLIYFSYDVKMKEKGDIPEGYSVSREKKERFSLILESASTNQTSMYLCASSSISGGSSYEQYFGPGTRLTVT.

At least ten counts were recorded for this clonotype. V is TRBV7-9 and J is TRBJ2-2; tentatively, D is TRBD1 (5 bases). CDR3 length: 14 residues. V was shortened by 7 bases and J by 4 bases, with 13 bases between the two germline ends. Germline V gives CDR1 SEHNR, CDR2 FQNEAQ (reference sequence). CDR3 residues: CASIWGQGTGELFF. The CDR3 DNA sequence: TGTGCCAGCATCTGGGGCCAGGGCACCGGGGAGCTGTTTTTT. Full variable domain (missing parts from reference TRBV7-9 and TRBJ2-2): DTGVSQNPRHKITKRGQNVTFRCDPISEHNRLYWYRQTLGQGPEFLTYFQNEAQLEKSRLLSDRFSAERPKGSFSTLEIQRTEQGDSAMYLCASIWGQGTGELFFGEGSRLTVL.

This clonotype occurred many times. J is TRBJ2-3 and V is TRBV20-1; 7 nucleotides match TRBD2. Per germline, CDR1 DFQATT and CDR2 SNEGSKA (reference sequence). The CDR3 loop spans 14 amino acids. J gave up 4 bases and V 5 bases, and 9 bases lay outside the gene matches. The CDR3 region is CSARLADYADTQYF. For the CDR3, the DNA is TGCAGTGCTCGGCTAGCGGACTACGCAGATACGCAGTATTTT.

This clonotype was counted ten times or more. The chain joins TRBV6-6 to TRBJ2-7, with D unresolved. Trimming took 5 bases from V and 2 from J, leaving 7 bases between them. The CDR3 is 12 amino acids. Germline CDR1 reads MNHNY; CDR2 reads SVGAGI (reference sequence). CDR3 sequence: CASSKGTYEQYF. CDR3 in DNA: TGTGCCAGCAGTAAGGGAACCTACGAGCAGTACTTC.

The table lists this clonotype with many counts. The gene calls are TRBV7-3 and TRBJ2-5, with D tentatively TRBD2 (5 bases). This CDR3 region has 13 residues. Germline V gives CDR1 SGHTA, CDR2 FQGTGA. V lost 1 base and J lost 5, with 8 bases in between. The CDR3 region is CASSLISGETQYF. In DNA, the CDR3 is TGTGCCAGCAGCTTAATATCGGGGGAGACCCAGTACTTC.

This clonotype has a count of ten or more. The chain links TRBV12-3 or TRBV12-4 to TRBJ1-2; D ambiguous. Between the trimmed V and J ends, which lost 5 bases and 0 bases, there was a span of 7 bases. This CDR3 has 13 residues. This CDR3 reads CASSHSSNYGYTF. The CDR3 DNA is TGTGCCAGCAGTCACAGCTCTAACTATGGCTACACCTTC.

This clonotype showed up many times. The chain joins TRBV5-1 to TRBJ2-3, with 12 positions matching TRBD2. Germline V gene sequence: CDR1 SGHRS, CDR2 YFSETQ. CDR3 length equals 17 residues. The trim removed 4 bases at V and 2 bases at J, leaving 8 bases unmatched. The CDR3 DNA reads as TGCGCCAGCAGCGCCCTAGCGGGGGGGCCCCCCACAGATACGCAGTATTTT. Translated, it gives CASSALAGGPPTDTQYF. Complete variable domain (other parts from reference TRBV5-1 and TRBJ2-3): KAGVTQTPRYLIKTRGQQVTLSCSPISGHRSVSWYQQTPGQGLQFLFEYFSETQRNKGNFPGRFSGRQFSNSRSEMNVSTLELGDSALYLCASSALAGGPPTDTQYFGPGTRLTVL.

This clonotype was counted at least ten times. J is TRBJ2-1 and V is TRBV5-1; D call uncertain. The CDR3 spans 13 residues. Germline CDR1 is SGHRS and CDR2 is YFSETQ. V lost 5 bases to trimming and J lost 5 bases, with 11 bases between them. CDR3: CASRFSENNEQFF. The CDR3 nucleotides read TGCGCCAGCAGGTTCTCAGAAAACAATGAGCAGTTCTTC.

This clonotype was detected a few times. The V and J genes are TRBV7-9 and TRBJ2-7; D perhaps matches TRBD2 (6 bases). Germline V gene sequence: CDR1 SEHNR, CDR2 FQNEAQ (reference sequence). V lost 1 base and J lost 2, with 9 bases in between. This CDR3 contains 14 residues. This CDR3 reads CASSLDGGAYEQYF. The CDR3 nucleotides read TGTGCCAGCAGCTTAGACGGGGGAGCCTACGAGCAGTACTTC.

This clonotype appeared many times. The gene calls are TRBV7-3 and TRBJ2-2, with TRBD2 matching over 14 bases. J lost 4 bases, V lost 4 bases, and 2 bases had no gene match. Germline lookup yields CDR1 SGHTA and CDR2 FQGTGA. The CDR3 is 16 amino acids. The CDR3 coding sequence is TGTGCCAGCAGCTACGGACTAGCGGGGGGCACCGGGGAGCTGTTTTTT. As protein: CASSYGLAGGTGELFF.

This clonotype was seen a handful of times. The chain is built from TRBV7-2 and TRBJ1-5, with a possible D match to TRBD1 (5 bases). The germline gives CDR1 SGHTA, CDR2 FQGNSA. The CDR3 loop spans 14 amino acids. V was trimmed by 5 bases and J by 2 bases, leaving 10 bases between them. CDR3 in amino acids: CASSNRDGNQPQHF. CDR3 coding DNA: TGTGCCAGCAGCAATCGGGACGGCAATCAGCCCCAGCATTTT.

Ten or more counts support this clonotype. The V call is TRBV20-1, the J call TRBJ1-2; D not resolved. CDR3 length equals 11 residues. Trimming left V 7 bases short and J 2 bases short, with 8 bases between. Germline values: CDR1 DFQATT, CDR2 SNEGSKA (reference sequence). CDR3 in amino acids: CSVPVNYGYTF. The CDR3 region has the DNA TGCAGTGTCCCAGTGAACTATGGCTACACCTTC.

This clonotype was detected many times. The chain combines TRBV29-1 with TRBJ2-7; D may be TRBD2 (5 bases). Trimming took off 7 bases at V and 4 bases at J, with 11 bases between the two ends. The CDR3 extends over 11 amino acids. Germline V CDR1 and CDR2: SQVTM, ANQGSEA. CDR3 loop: CSAGPGYEQYF. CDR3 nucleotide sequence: TGCAGCGCAGGACCGGGGTACGAGCAGTACTTC.

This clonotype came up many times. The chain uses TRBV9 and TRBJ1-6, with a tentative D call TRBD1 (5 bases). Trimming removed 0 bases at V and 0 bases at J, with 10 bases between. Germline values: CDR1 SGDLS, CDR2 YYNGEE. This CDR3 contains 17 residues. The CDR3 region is CASSVDPGDSYNSPLHF. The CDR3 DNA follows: TGTGCCAGCAGCGTAGATCCGGGGGACTCCTATAATTCACCCCTCCACTTT.

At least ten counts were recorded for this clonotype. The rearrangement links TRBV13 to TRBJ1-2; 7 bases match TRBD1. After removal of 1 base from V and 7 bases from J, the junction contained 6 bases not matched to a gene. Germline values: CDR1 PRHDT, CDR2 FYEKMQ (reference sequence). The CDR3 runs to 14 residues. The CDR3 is CASSLETGRGGYTF. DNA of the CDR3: TGTGCCAGCAGCTTAGAGACAGGGAGGGGTGGCTACACCTTC.